What follows is one T cell receptor beta chain and its context. Patients picked for sequencing had shown CD8+CD57+ cell expansion detected by flow cytometry. The TCR beta profiling, which covered VDJ combination and CDR3 sequence, was carried out using genomic DNA as the template. MiXCR, applied by TCRdb to the reads, yields one record per CDR3 protein. The sample has under 250,000 distinct CDR3 sequences, 65% seen once; the top ten hold 58%. The source of the sample is a study of CD8+CD57+ T cells in acquired aplastic anemia. The V gene's germline CDR1 is SGHNT and CDR2 YYREEE (reference sequence). The CDR3 length is 15 residues. V dropped 4 bases and J dropped 4; count of bases not matched to a gene: 8.

This clonotype was obtained from a human donor with aplastic anemia. Sequenced: sorted CD4+, CD8+, or CD8+CD57+ T cells (not recorded which) from PBMCs. The chain couples TRBV5-4 to TRBJ2-7; 10 nucleotides agree with TRBD2. The CDR3 nucleotides are TGTGCCAGCAGCCACCCAGCGGGGGGGCGGTACGAGCAGTACTTC. It yields the protein CASSHPAGGRYEQYF.